The 27 T cell receptor beta chains below all came from one sample that was sequenced in a study of CD8 T cells in Susac syndrome. When the RNA was reverse transcribed, random hexamers were used with an input of roughly 0.5 to 1 ug. TCRdb recomputed calls from the immunoSEQ multiplex PCR reads with MiXCR, one row per CDR3 protein. Of some 150,000 distinct CDR3 sequences in the sample, around 94% were seen once. The sequenced sample was CD8+ T cells from PBMCs. The source is a human donor in good health.

The chain is built from TRBV6-2 or TRBV6-3 and TRBJ1-1; D is unresolved. The CDR3 consists of 13 residues. The V end lost 10 bases, the J end lost 0 bases, and 12 bases lay between the germline ends. Germline values: CDR1 MNHEY, CDR2 SVGEGT. The CDR3 reads CATFRALNTEAFF. The CDR3 DNA sequence: TGTGCCACTTTCCGGGCCTTGAACACTGAAGCTTTCTTT.

This rearrangement joins TRBV9 to TRBJ2-6, with D perhaps TRBD2 (5 bases). Between the trimmed V and J ends, which lost 3 bases and 3 bases, there was a span of 13 bases. Germline CDR1 is SGDLS and CDR2 is YYNGEE. The CDR3 consists of 16 residues. In DNA form, the CDR3 reads TGTGCCAGCAGCGCCCCGACGGGAAGTGGGGCCAACGTCCTGACTTTC. Translation gives CASSAPTGSGANVLTF. Combining the CDR3 with reference TRBV9 and TRBJ2-6 gives the whole variable domain DSGVTQTPKHLITATGQRVTLRCSPRSGDLSVYWYQQSLDQGLQFLIQYYNGEERAKGNILERFSAQQFPDLHSELNLSSLELGDSALYFCASSAPTGSGANVLTFGAGSRLTVL.

The CDR3 DNA reads as TGTGCCAGCGAGGCGGGAGGGTCGGATACGCAGTATTTT. Translated, it gives CASEAGGSDTQYF. This rearrangement joins TRBV2 to TRBJ2-3; 9 bases fit TRBD2. This CDR3 contains 13 residues. Germline CDR1 is SNHLY and CDR2 is FYNNEI. J gave up 6 bases and V 8 bases, and 6 bases lay outside the gene matches.

The V gene is TRBV9, the J gene TRBJ1-1; unclear D gene. Deletions cut 3 bases from V and 1 base from J, with 10 bases between. This CDR3 spans 14 amino acids. The germline V gene has CDR1 SGDLS and CDR2 YYNGEE. In DNA form, the CDR3 reads TGTGCCAGCAGCGAAAACTCTGGGAACACTGAAGCTTTCTTT. It yields the protein CASSENSGNTEAFF.

The chain links TRBV5-4 to TRBJ2-1; possible D gene TRBD2, 6 bases. Germline lookup yields CDR1 SGHNT and CDR2 YYREEE (reference sequence). V dropped 6 bases and J dropped 4 bases, with 14 bases sitting between them. This CDR3 has 14 residues. The CDR3 region has the DNA TGTGCCAGCATAAGGGATCGGGGGTACAATGAGCAGTTCTTC. Translation gives CASIRDRGYNEQFF.

The chain couples TRBV6-2 or TRBV6-3 to TRBJ2-2; D unresolved. CDR1 is MNHEY and CDR2 is SVGEGT in the germline V gene. The length of the CDR3 is 11 residues. Trimming removed 5 bases at V and 2 bases at J, with 0 bases between. Here the CDR3 DNA reads TGTGCCAGCAGTAACACCGGGGAGCTGTTTTTT. Its translation is CASSNTGELFF.

CDR3 loop: CASSPGTDRPYF. CDR3 bases: TGTGCCAGCAGCCCTGGGACAGATAGGCCTTATTTT. The V call is TRBV9, the J call TRBJ2-3; 7 bases fit TRBD1. The CDR3 covers 12 residues. V lost 4 bases, J lost 15 bases, and 11 bases stayed unmatched. Germline loops: CDR1 SGDLS, CDR2 YYNGEE.

The chain employs TRBV5-1 and TRBJ1-2; TRBD1 agrees at 8 bases. With 3 bases clipped from V and 5 bases from J, the junction kept 3 bases outside the gene matches. The CDR3 runs to 13 residues. Germline V gene lookup returns CDR1 SGHRS and CDR2 YFSETQ. The CDR3 is CASSSGQVYGYTF. The CDR3 DNA follows: TGCGCCAGCAGCTCGGGACAGGTTTATGGCTACACCTTC. Drawing the rest from reference TRBV5-1 and TRBJ1-2, the complete variable domain is KAGVTQTPRYLIKTRGQQVTLSCSPISGHRSVSWYQQTPGQGLQFLFEYFSETQRNKGNFPGRFSGRQFSNSRSEMNVSTLELGDSALYLCASSSGQVYGYTFGSGTRLTVV.

The rearrangement joins TRBV30 to TRBJ2-7; a weak D match, TRBD2 (6 bases). Trimming shortened V by 0 bases and J by 5 bases, and 14 bases separated the two germline ends. The CDR3 has 14 residues. Germline lookup yields CDR1 GTSNPN and CDR2 SVGIG (reference sequence). The CDR3 DNA reads as TGTGCCTGGAGTGTACACGGGAGCAGTCACGAGCAGTACTTC. Translated: CAWSVHGSSHEQYF.

The J gene is TRBJ2-5, the V gene TRBV3-1; perhaps TRBD2 as D (6 bases). CDR1 and CDR2 from the germline V gene are LGHDT and YNNKEL (reference sequence). The CDR3 contains 13 residues. The V gene lost 3 bases and the J gene lost 3 bases, with 8 bases spanning the gap. CDR3 sequence (DNA): TGTGCCAGCAGCCACGGGAGAGAAGAGACCCAGTACTTC. Protein product: CASSHGREETQYF.

This clonotype is a singleton in its sample. The chain has TRBV20-1 and TRBJ2-2; 10 bases are a match to TRBD2. The CDR3 is 16 amino acids. The trim removed 0 bases at V and 6 bases at J, leaving 7 bases unmatched. The V gene's germline CDR1 is DFQATT and CDR2 SNEGSKA (reference sequence). CDR3 protein: CSARDFTAGGPGELFF. The CDR3 DNA is TGCAGTGCTAGAGATTTTACAGCGGGAGGGCCCGGGGAGCTGTTTTTT.

The chain uses TRBV15 and TRBJ2-7; perhaps TRBD2 as D (6 bases). Germline V gene lookup returns CDR1 LNHNV and CDR2 YYDKDF (reference sequence). The V and J ends lost 0 bases and 2 bases respectively, with 11 bases between them. The CDR3 is made up of 15 amino acids. CDR3 nucleotides: TGTGCCACCAGCAGAGAAAGGCGGGAAACCTACGAGCAGTACTTC. This gives the protein CATSRERRETYEQYF.

The rearrangement joins TRBV28 to TRBJ1-5, with D unclear. Trimming stripped 2 bases from V and 3 bases from J, with 14 bases between. The CDR3 is made up of 16 amino acids. CDR1 is MDHEN and CDR2 is SYDVKM in the germline V gene. CDR3 sequence (DNA): TGTGCCAGCAGTTTAGGAGGCCGAGGTCTCAATCAGCCCCAGCATTTT. Protein product: CASSLGGRGLNQPQHF.

The chain has TRBV9 and TRBJ2-1; D is perhaps TRBD1 or TRBD2 (6 bases each). The CDR3 is 17 residues long. V was trimmed by 0 bases and J by 0 bases, leaving 13 bases between them. Germline loops: CDR1 SGDLS, CDR2 YYNGEE. CDR3 nucleotides: TGTGCCAGCAGCGTAGAGGGGGGTCTTAGCTCCTACAATGAGCAGTTCTTC. Translating gives CASSVEGGLSSYNEQFF.

This clonotype appeared a few times. V gene TRBV27 combines with J gene TRBJ2-2; D unresolved. Germline CDR1 is MNHEY and CDR2 is SMNVEV (reference sequence). The CDR3 loop spans 12 amino acids. V shed 5 bases and J shed 4 bases, with 5 bases lying between them. In nucleotides, the CDR3 is TGTGCCAGCAGTCCGACCACCGGGGAGCTGTTTTTT. Amino acid sequence: CASSPTTGELFF.

The chain employs TRBV20-1 and TRBJ2-7, with 8 bases fitting TRBD2. The trim removed 6 bases at V and 0 bases at J, leaving 16 bases unmatched. Germline V lookup: CDR1 DFQATT, CDR2 SNEGSKA (reference sequence). This CDR3 is 17 amino acids long. The CDR3, as DNA: TGCAGTGCGCCCTCGGGTCTAGCGGGCGTCGACTCCTACGAGCAGTACTTC. Protein sequence: CSAPSGLAGVDSYEQYF.

The J gene is TRBJ2-7, the V gene TRBV29-1; D is undetermined. The germline V and J ends were trimmed by 0 bases and 1 base, with 10 bases remaining between them. Looked up from germline, CDR1 is SQVTM and CDR2 is ANQGSEA. The CDR3 is 14 amino acids. CDR3 protein: CSVEDAGSSYEQYF. CDR3 nucleotides: TGCAGCGTTGAAGATGCCGGGTCATCCTACGAGCAGTACTTC.

The chain employs TRBV4-2 and TRBJ2-1, with D uncertain. Deletions cut 5 bases from V and 5 bases from J, with 10 bases between. Germline V lookup: CDR1 LGHNA, CDR2 YNFKEQ. The CDR3 loop spans 13 amino acids. CDR3 protein: CASSSLDDNEQFF. The CDR3 DNA reads TGTGCCAGCAGCTCCTTGGATGACAATGAGCAGTTCTTC.

Written as DNA, the CDR3 is TGTGCCAGCAGCCAAGTGACAGATACGCAGTATTTT. Amino acid sequence: CASSQVTDTQYF. This chain joins TRBV14 and TRBJ2-3; no firm D call. V was shortened by 1 base and J by 3 bases, with 2 bases between the two germline ends. CDR1 is SGHDN, CDR2 FVKESK, per germline. CDR3 length equals 12 residues.

The chain has TRBV27 and TRBJ1-2; 9 positions match TRBD1. The CDR3 loop spans 15 amino acids. Looked up from germline, CDR1 is MNHEY and CDR2 is SMNVEV (reference sequence). Unmatched junction bases numbered 10, after V lost 3 bases and J lost 8 bases. In nucleotides, the CDR3 is TGTGCCAGCAGTTTCATGGGACAGGGTCCGACAGGCTACACCTTC. As protein: CASSFMGQGPTGYTF.

This sequence joins TRBV6-2 or TRBV6-3 and TRBJ1-1; maybe TRBD1 (5 bases). CDR1 is MNHEY and CDR2 is SVGEGT in the germline V gene. V shed 3 bases and J shed 4 bases, with 12 bases lying between them. The CDR3 extends over 14 amino acids. The CDR3 loop is CASSYGTLGTEAFF. The CDR3 bases are TGTGCCAGCAGTTATGGGACTTTGGGCACTGAAGCTTTCTTT.

V gene TRBV27 combines with J gene TRBJ1-1; D perhaps matches TRBD1 (6 bases). Trimming cost V 7 bases and J 1 base, with 13 bases left between them. Germline CDR1 and CDR2: MNHEY and SMNVEV (reference sequence). The length of the CDR3 is 14 residues. The CDR3 coding sequence is TGTGCCAGCACGGGGGGCGTAACGAACACTGAAGCTTTCTTT. Translated, it gives CASTGGVTNTEAFF.

V gene TRBV7-9 combines with J gene TRBJ2-6, with TRBD1 matching 7 bases. The germline gives CDR1 SEHNR, CDR2 FQNEAQ (reference sequence). This CDR3 spans 17 amino acids. Trimming took 3 bases from V and 0 from J; bases not matched to a gene: 5. The DNA of the CDR3 is TGTGCCAGCAGCTTTTGGGACAGCAACTCTGGGGCCAACGTCCTGACTTTC. As protein: CASSFWDSNSGANVLTF.

This chain joins TRBV29-1 and TRBJ2-2; 9 nucleotides match TRBD1. There are 14 residues in the CDR3. CDR1 is SQVTM, CDR2 ANQGSEA, per germline. The trim removed 8 bases at V and 2 bases at J, leaving 6 bases unmatched. CDR3 DNA sequence: TGCAGCACAGGGACAGGGCTCAACACCGGGGAGCTGTTTTTT. This encodes CSTGTGLNTGELFF.

The rearrangement joins TRBV27 to TRBJ2-3; D gene ambiguous. This CDR3 is built from 16 residues. Germline V gives CDR1 MNHEY, CDR2 SMNVEV (reference sequence). V was cut by 0 bases and J by 2 bases, with 12 bases left in between. The CDR3 sequence is CASSLSSAAYTDTQYF. The CDR3, as DNA: TGTGCCAGCAGTTTATCCTCGGCAGCCTACACAGATACGCAGTATTTT.

The chain has TRBV3-1 and TRBJ2-1; D possibly uses TRBD1 or TRBD2 (5 bases each). The CDR3 is made up of 14 amino acids. V was shortened by 4 bases and J by 7 bases, with 14 bases between the two germline ends. The germline gives CDR1 LGHDT, CDR2 YNNKEL (reference sequence). The CDR3 sequence is CASSLDYRSNEQFF. The CDR3 DNA follows: TGTGCCAGCAGCCTAGACTACAGGTCTAATGAGCAGTTCTTC.

This clonotype was seen more than once but under ten times. The chain couples TRBV4-3 to TRBJ2-5, with 7 bases aligning to TRBD1. Germline CDR1 reads LGHNA; CDR2 reads YSLEER. The CDR3 contains 14 residues. With V trimmed by 5 bases and J by 4 bases, 7 bases remained unmatched. The CDR3 here is CASSEQGMGETQYF. In DNA form, the CDR3 reads TGCGCCAGCAGCGAACAGGGGATGGGAGAGACCCAGTACTTC.